This TCR beta chain was documented in a study of response to subunit inactivated influenza vaccine. Findings and caveats of the study: It was suggested by the authors that few new T cells are recruited by each seasonal influenza vaccination.

Each CDR3 protein gets one entry after TCRdb re-called the RT-PCR reads with MiXCR. The profile covers about 530,000 distinct CDR3 sequences, with 13% appearing a single time and around 13% taken by the ten largest. The V and J ends lost 3 bases and 2 bases, in that order; junction bases with no gene match: 4. This CDR3 has 16 amino acids. Germline V gene sequence: CDR1 MNHEY, CDR2 SVGAGI. Of note for this clonotype: Its antigen is undetermined.

The clonotype originates from a man aged 50 or older who received an inactivated influenza vaccine. The chain couples TRBV6-5 to TRBJ2-3, with TRBD2 matching over 11 bases. The sequencing used PBMCs from blood, collected 35 to 45 days after vaccination. CDR3 DNA sequence: TGTGCCAGCAGTTATATAGCGGGGGGGATCACAGATACGCAGTATTTT. Translating gives CASSYIAGGITDTQYF.